These 9 T cell receptor beta chains share one sample of origin, sequenced in a study of radiotherapy plus CTLA-4 blockade in lung cancer. Generated by immunoSEQ multiplex PCR, the TCRdb table keeps only in-frame clones and is missing some. The sample lists around 80,000 clones, roughly 70% seen once, with 8% to 10% in the top ten. Material: peripheral blood, obtained from a patient treated with radiotherapy plus ipilimumab. The receptor source for this set is a human donor with non-small cell lung cancer whose response to radiotherapy plus ipilimumab could not be evaluated.

The chain joins TRBV28 to TRBJ1-5; D possibly corresponds to TRBD1 (5 bases). The germline V gene has CDR1 MDHEN and CDR2 SYDVKM. The CDR3 totals 15 residues. V lost 4 bases and J 6 bases, leaving 16 bases between the germline ends. The CDR3 region has the DNA TGTGCCAGCAGTTCATTACTCCGGGGGAGTCAGCCCCAGCATTTT. It codes for CASSSLLRGSQPQHF.

V is TRBV18 and J is TRBJ2-6; a possible D gene is TRBD1 (6 bases). The CDR3 contains 15 residues. V lost 1 base and J 2 bases, leaving 6 bases between the germline ends. The V gene's germline CDR1 is KGHSH and CDR2 LQKENI. CDR3 in DNA: TGTGCCAGCTCACCACAGGGGGCTGGGGCCAACGTCCTGACTTTC. Its translation is CASSPQGAGANVLTF.

This clone was counted only a few times. The chain combines TRBV6-4 with TRBJ2-1; 10 bases line up with TRBD1. The V gene end was trimmed by 8 bases and the J gene end by 6 bases; junction bases not matched to a gene: 19. Looked up from germline, CDR1 is MRHNA and CDR2 is SNTAGT. CDR3 length: 18 residues. CDR3 region: CASSERGPGQGYLNEQFF. The CDR3 nucleotides read TGTGCCAGCTCGGAGAGGGGGCCGGGACAGGGGTACCTCAATGAGCAGTTCTTC.

The chain recombines TRBV4-3 with TRBJ2-3, with D maybe TRBD1 (6 bases). In germline, CDR1 is LGHNA, CDR2 YSLEER. The ends were cut back, 4 bases at V and 3 bases at J, with 8 bases in the middle. There are 13 residues in the CDR3. CDR3 residues: CASSRQVTDTQYF. CDR3 in DNA: TGCGCCAGCAGCCGACAGGTAACAGATACGCAGTATTTT.

The rearrangement links TRBV19 to TRBJ1-4, with D unresolved. V lost 4 bases and J lost 0, with 9 bases in between. Germline-derived CDR1 and CDR2 are LNHDA and SQIVND (reference sequence). This CDR3 has 15 residues. The CDR3 loop is CASSNQRATNEKLFF. The CDR3 DNA reads as TGTGCCAGTAGTAACCAGAGGGCAACTAATGAAAAACTGTTTTTT.

A remark on this clone: Compared with germline, one end of the junction differs, possibly owing to a read error. CDR3 amino acids: CATGRDRLGPLRGYTF. The CDR3 DNA follows: TGTGCCACCGGCAGAGATAGACTCGGCCCTTTACGGGGCTACACCTTC. The chain has TRBV15 and TRBJ1-2, with D uncertain. The CDR3 consists of 16 residues. Germline CDR1 and CDR2: LNHNV and YYDKDF (reference sequence).

The chain is built from TRBV6-5 and TRBJ2-7; TRBD1 matches at 10 bases. V lost 6 bases, J lost 3 bases, and 5 bases stayed unmatched. Germline CDR1 MNHEY, CDR2 SVGAGI. The CDR3 runs to 14 residues. The CDR3 region has the DNA TGTGCCAGCAGGCTGGACAGGGGGGGCTACGAGCAGTACTTC. Encoded protein: CASRLDRGGYEQYF.

The chain recombines TRBV10-3 with TRBJ1-2; 8 bases are a match to TRBD1. Germline CDR1 reads ENHRY; CDR2 reads SYGVKD. This CDR3 region has 14 residues. The junction had 7 bases not matched to a gene; V was cut back by 5 bases and J by 5 bases. The DNA of the CDR3 is TGTGCCATCAGTCAAGGACAGGGTATTTATGGCTACACCTTC. As protein: CAISQGQGIYGYTF.

The rearrangement joins TRBV5-1 to TRBJ1-1; D may be TRBD1 (6 bases). Trimming took off 2 bases at V and 5 bases at J, with 10 bases between the two ends. From germline, CDR1 is SGHRS and CDR2 YFSETQ. This CDR3 is 13 amino acids long. DNA of the CDR3: TGCGCCAGCAGCTTTTTGGACAGTACTGAAGCTTTCTTT. It specifies CASSFLDSTEAFF.